A selection of T cell receptor beta chains follows, all from one sample in a study of T cells after yellow fever vaccination. TCRdb re-called the 5' RACE reads through MiXCR, storing one row per CDR3 protein. Of approximately 600,000 distinct CDR3 sequences listed, approximately 13% are singletons. The sequencing here drew on PBMCs, taken on the day of the yellow fever booster vaccination. The source is a man aged 25 to 40 who received the YFV17D yellow fever vaccine. Each CDR3 is given without its conserved first and last residue. Rows may omit the clone size; those that give it use once, few, many or a size class.

TRBV7-2	TRBJ2-5	-	ASSLGRSGAAQY
TRBV6-1	TRBJ1-1	few	ASSPDRVPTEAF
TRBV12-3/TRBV12-4	TRBJ2-2	many	ASRPPAGELF
TRBV18	TRBJ2-1	-	ASSPPWVNEQF
TRBV18	TRBJ2-7	few	ASSPRQIYEQY
TRBV5-1	TRBJ2-7	many	ASSLDTEQY
TRBV7-2	TRBJ2-3	few	ASSLVARGTDTQY
TRBV4-2	TRBJ2-7	-	ASSQDVRAYEQY
TRBV7-9	TRBJ2-1	-	ASSLAPLATSGEQF
TRBV6-2/TRBV6-3	TRBJ1-5	-	ASKDPGRINQPQH
TRBV7-9	TRBJ2-3	many	ASSPRDFRTDTQY
TRBV7-6	TRBJ2-7	-	ASSLAALAGGGEQY
TRBV20-1	TRBJ2-2	few	SARTSGYTGELF
TRBV6-1	TRBJ2-2	-	ASTLSGSVTGELF
TRBV18	TRBJ2-5	-	ASSPRTGLETQY
TRBV29-1	TRBJ2-7	few	SVEEGEPYEQY
TRBV7-9	TRBJ1-2	-	ASRSRGGNYGYT
TRBV5-1	TRBJ2-5	many	ASNGNGWGETQY
TRBV5-1	TRBJ1-1	-	ASRRDRGLRVEAF
TRBV9	TRBJ2-1	few	ASSVSGNNEQF
TRBV30	TRBJ2-2	-	AWSSLDSSTGELF
TRBV5-1	TRBJ2-6	-	ASRHGHAGANVLT
TRBV15	TRBJ1-1	many	ATSSNGAGSTEAF
TRBV28	TRBJ2-3	few	ASNPQGLADTDTQY
TRBV14	TRBJ1-4	-	ASSPPSTTNEKLF
TRBV6-5	TRBJ1-2	-	ASTSVGDGYT
TRBV4-3	TRBJ2-1	-	ASSRRMGQGGNEQF
TRBV11-1	TRBJ2-5	many	ASSSEAQETQY
TRBV27	TRBJ1-6	few	ASSSPDSYHNSPLH
TRBV18	TRBJ2-5	many	ASSPTSQETQY
TRBV12-3/TRBV12-4	TRBJ1-3	few	ASSTDRNTIY
TRBV12-5	TRBJ2-2	-	ASGLTASGELF
TRBV7-9	TRBJ2-5	-	ASSPGDWTQY
TRBV12-3/TRBV12-4	TRBJ1-4	-	ASSSLQGLGEKLF
TRBV5-1	TRBJ2-7	-	ASRGDLLYEQY
TRBV6-1	TRBJ1-2	-	ASTADRANGYT
TRBV29-1	TRBJ2-1	-	SVVGGISYNEQF
TRBV20-1	TRBJ2-1	-	SARPATSNLYNEQF
TRBV7-2	TRBJ2-5	many	ASSPRSGSRETQY
TRBV12-3/TRBV12-4	TRBJ2-3	many	ASSFGRTDTQY
TRBV5-5	TRBJ2-1	-	ASSPVRQERNEQF
TRBV11-2	TRBJ2-1	many	ASSPGLGEQF
TRBV20-1	TRBJ1-2	-	SAPSVYGYT
TRBV19	TRBJ2-1	few	ASNGGAVYNEQF
TRBV29-1	TRBJ2-7	-	SVLGGLEAYEQY
TRBV29-1	TRBJ2-5	few	SVSTGAETQY
TRBV12-3/TRBV12-4	TRBJ2-7	many	ASSYPGQGIYEQY
TRBV25-1	TRBJ1-3	-	ASSGFQGARGNTIY
TRBV12-3/TRBV12-4	TRBJ1-1	-	ASSPRLGGTEAF